Listed here are 27 T cell receptor beta chains from one sample, sequenced in a study of control samples from healthy donors and cancer patients (dated by TCRdb to about 2020). Libraries were built with the immunoSEQ multiplex PCR assay. TCRdb stores this immuneACCESS table with in-frame sequences only. Part of the clones is absent; in the studies checked, under half of the shortfall reflects unresolved V genes, and no reason is known for the rest. The table of this sample itemizes about 210,000 clones. The ten largest clones capture around 2% of the sample. The source material was blood. Receptors were obtained from a woman under 40 in good health.

The chain recombines TRBV14 with TRBJ2-7; D remains ambiguous. V lost 0 bases, J lost 3 bases, and 9 bases lay in between. The CDR3 is 14 residues long. Germline-derived CDR1 and CDR2 are SGHDN and FVKESK. CDR3 region: CASSQDLLGYEQYF. The CDR3 DNA reads as TGTGCCAGCAGCCAAGATTTACTCGGCTACGAGCAGTACTTC.

The CDR3 coding sequence is TGTGCCAGCAGGAAAGGGGGGAATTATCAGCCCCAGCATTTT. It translates to CASRKGGNYQPQHF. The chain recombines TRBV28 with TRBJ1-5, with D perhaps TRBD1 (6 bases). The CDR3 sequence is 14 residues long. The V end was cut by 6 bases, the J end by 5 bases, with 14 bases between. Germline CDR1 reads MDHEN; CDR2 reads SYDVKM.

The chain joins TRBV11-1 to TRBJ1-1, with D maybe TRBD1 (5 bases). CDR1 is SGHAT and CDR2 is FQDESV in the germline V gene (reference sequence). Trimming shortened V by 1 base and J by 0 bases, and 12 bases separated the two germline ends. The CDR3 is 16 amino acids. This chain's CDR3 is CASSLGQGLLNTEAFF. As DNA, the CDR3 is TGTGCCAGCAGCTTAGGTCAGGGACTACTGAACACTGAAGCTTTCTTT.

The rearrangement links TRBV18 to TRBJ1-4; 12 positions agree with TRBD1. CDR1 is KGHSH and CDR2 is LQKENI in the germline V gene. This CDR3 has 15 amino acids. Trimming at V came to 1 base and at J to 7 bases, leaving 1 base not matched to a gene. The CDR3 DNA follows: TGTGCCAGCTCACCACGGGACAGGGGGCGTGAAAAACTGTTTTTT. Protein product: CASSPRDRGREKLFF.

The chain couples TRBV7-2 to TRBJ1-2; no clear D gene. Deletions cut 0 bases from V and 4 bases from J, with 9 bases between. The germline V gene has CDR1 SGHTA and CDR2 FQGNSA. CDR3 length: 14 amino acids. CDR3 bases: TGTGCCAGCAGCTTAGCGATGGAGCTCTATGGCTACACCTTC. It is translated as CASSLAMELYGYTF.

The rearrangement links TRBV2 to TRBJ2-7, with D perhaps being TRBD1 or TRBD2 (5 bases each). This CDR3 contains 13 residues. Germline values: CDR1 SNHLY, CDR2 FYNNEI. Trimming removed 4 bases from V and 4 bases from J, with 11 bases in between. As DNA, the CDR3 is TGTGCCAGCAGTGTGGGGGTTAGATACGAGCAGTACTTC. It yields the protein CASSVGVRYEQYF.

The J gene is TRBJ1-2, the V gene TRBV28; TRBD1 is a possible D gene (6 bases). Germline lookup yields CDR1 MDHEN and CDR2 SYDVKM. CDR3 length: 12 amino acids. V was clipped by 8 bases and J by 8 bases, with 15 bases between them. The CDR3 is CASRRRGYGYTF. For the CDR3, the DNA is TGTGCCAGCCGACGCAGGGGTTACGGCTACACCTTC.

CDR3 sequence: CASSRRDRGFRETQYF. The CDR3 nucleotides are TGTGCCAGCAGCCGCCGGGACAGGGGATTTAGGGAGACCCAGTACTTC. This chain uses TRBV7-9 with TRBJ2-5, with 10 bases that match TRBD1. Germline CDR1 reads SEHNR; CDR2 reads FQNEAQ (reference sequence). Losses at the gene ends were 5 bases for V and 5 bases for J; bases not matched to a gene: 11. The CDR3 runs to 16 residues.

CDR3 in amino acids: CASSLAFPYEQYF. The CDR3 nucleotides read TGTGCCAGCAGCTTAGCCTTTCCCTACGAGCAGTACTTC. The chain carries TRBV7-9 and TRBJ2-7, with unresolved D. Trimming pared 0 bases from V and 2 bases from J, leaving 5 bases between. Germline V lookup: CDR1 SEHNR, CDR2 FQNEAQ (reference sequence). The length of the CDR3 is 13 residues. Using reference TRBV7-9 and TRBJ2-7 for the parts outside the CDR3, the full variable domain is DTGVSQNPRHKITKRGQNVTFRCDPISEHNRLYWYRQTLGQGPEFLTYFQNEAQLEKSRLLSDRFSAERPKGSFSTLEIQRTEQGDSAMYLCASSLAFPYEQYFGPGTRLTVT.

This chain joins TRBV5-5 and TRBJ1-6, with 9 nucleotides matching TRBD1. CDR3 length: 15 amino acids. J lost 10 bases, V lost 4 bases, and 9 bases had no gene match. Germline loops: CDR1 SGHKS, CDR2 YYEKEE (reference sequence). The CDR3 region has the DNA TGTGCCAGCAGCCCTCGGGACAGGGAAGGGTCACCCCTCCACTTT. Its protein is CASSPRDREGSPLHF.

A remark on this clone: At the DNA level, this CDR3 is encoded by other sequences in the same sample as well. The DNA for the CDR3 is TGTGCCAGCAGTTCACCCATGAACACTGAAGCTTTCTTT. Protein: CASSSPMNTEAFF. The J gene is TRBJ1-1, the V gene TRBV6-2 or TRBV6-3, with unresolved D. The CDR3 runs to 13 residues. Trimming removed 4 bases from V and 0 bases from J, with 6 bases in between. Germline loops: CDR1 MNHEY, CDR2 SVGEGT.

CDR3 in amino acids: CASSSPTGEAFF. The CDR3 nucleotides are TGTGCCAGCAGTTCTCCGACAGGGGAAGCTTTCTTT. The gene calls are TRBV28 and TRBJ1-1; 7 nucleotides agree with TRBD1. V dropped 4 bases and J dropped 8; count of bases not matched to a gene: 4. This CDR3 comprises 12 residues. CDR1 is MDHEN and CDR2 is SYDVKM in the germline V gene.

The chain joins TRBV19 to TRBJ2-7, with 8 bases identical to TRBD2. From germline, CDR1 is LNHDA and CDR2 SQIVND (reference sequence). This CDR3 has 16 amino acids. Trimming removed 3 bases from V and 1 base from J; junction bases left unmatched: 8. The CDR3 region is CASSIGGELRSYEQYF. DNA of the CDR3: TGTGCCAGTAGTATCGGGGGGGAGCTTCGATCCTACGAGCAGTACTTC.

This chain links TRBV4-1 with TRBJ1-4, with D uncertain. Trimming shortened V by 1 base and J by 8 bases, and 11 bases separated the two germline ends. The CDR3 runs 14 residues. Per germline, CDR1 MGHRA and CDR2 YSYEKL. The CDR3 sequence: CASSQVAMGEKLFF. The CDR3 bases are TGCGCCAGCAGCCAAGTAGCAATGGGGGAAAAACTGTTTTTT.

The V gene is TRBV5-1, the J gene TRBJ2-7; D is possibly TRBD2 (6 bases). CDR1 and CDR2 from the germline V gene are SGHRS and YFSETQ. V lost 0 bases, J lost 4 bases, and 8 bases lay in between. CDR3 length: 13 residues. In nucleotides, the CDR3 is TGCGCCAGCAGCTTGGATGGAGGGTACGAGCAGTACTTC. Translating gives CASSLDGGYEQYF.

V and J are TRBV2 and TRBJ1-2, with 11 bases lining up with TRBD1. This CDR3 contains 17 residues. Germline V gene data show CDR1 as SNHLY and CDR2 as FYNNEI. The ends lost 8 bases at V and 0 bases at J; junction bases unmatched: 11. The DNA of the CDR3 is TGTGCCAGCCTTTACTGGGACAGGGGGTTGACTAACTATGGCTACACCTTC. As protein: CASLYWDRGLTNYGYTF. Looking up the rest from reference TRBV2 and TRBJ1-2 gives the full variable domain: EPEVTQTPSHQVTQMGQEVILRCVPISNHLYFYWYRQILGQKVEFLVSFYNNEISEKSEIFDDQFSVERPDGSNFTLKIRSTKLEDSAMYFCASLYWDRGLTNYGYTFGSGTRLTVV.

The CDR3 here is CASRAKVTSWYRTDTQYF. The CDR3 nucleotides read TGTGCCAGCAGGGCGAAAGTAACTAGCTGGTATCGCACAGATACGCAGTATTTT. The J gene is TRBJ2-3, the V gene TRBV27, with D tentatively TRBD2 (6 bases). This CDR3 region has 18 residues. Germline CDR1 MNHEY, CDR2 SMNVEV (reference sequence). Trimming took off 6 bases at V and 1 base at J, with 23 bases between the two ends.

V and J are TRBV19 and TRBJ2-3, with 10 bases that match TRBD2. This CDR3 has 14 residues. Germline-derived CDR1 and CDR2 are LNHDA and SQIVND (reference sequence). With V trimmed by 7 bases and J by 3 bases, 4 bases remained unmatched. CDR3 DNA: TGTGCCAGTAAACTAGCGGGATTTACAGATACGCAGTATTTT. It encodes CASKLAGFTDTQYF.

V and J are TRBV5-1 and TRBJ1-1, with TRBD1 matching over 10 bases. The CDR3 is 14 amino acids. Trimming removed 7 bases from V and 1 base from J; junction bases left unmatched: 4. Germline assignment: CDR1 SGHRS and CDR2 YFSETQ. The CDR3 region is CASSRDRGNTEAFF. The CDR3 nucleotides read TGCGCCAGCTCACGGGACAGGGGGAACACTGAAGCTTTCTTT.

The V and J genes are TRBV7-8 and TRBJ2-5; no firm D call. V was pared by 1 base and J by 8 bases, with 14 bases between. Germline CDR1 SGHVS, CDR2 FQNEAQ. This CDR3 comprises 14 residues. The CDR3 spells CASSLGGPQITQYF. As DNA, the CDR3 is TGTGCCAGCAGCTTAGGGGGTCCCCAAATTACCCAGTACTTC.

V gene TRBV18 combines with J gene TRBJ1-1, with D possibly being TRBD1 (6 bases). Looked up from germline, CDR1 is KGHSH and CDR2 is LQKENI. The CDR3 loop spans 13 amino acids. The V end lost 3 bases, the J end lost 8 bases, and 13 bases lay between the germline ends. The CDR3 sequence is CASSPMGHREAFF. The CDR3, as DNA: TGTGCCAGCTCACCGATGGGACACCGGGAAGCTTTCTTT. Using reference TRBV18 and TRBJ1-1 for the parts outside the CDR3, the full variable domain is NAGVMQNPRHLVRRRGQEARLRCSPMKGHSHVYWYRQLPEEGLKFMVYLQKENIIDESGMPKERFSAEFPKEGPSILRIQQVVRGDSAAYFCASSPMGHREAFFGQGTRLTVV.

The V gene is TRBV27, the J gene TRBJ1-2; D is perhaps TRBD1 (5 bases). In germline, CDR1 is MNHEY, CDR2 SMNVEV (reference sequence). Trimming took off 0 bases at V and 9 bases at J, with 11 bases between the two ends. The CDR3 extends over 13 amino acids. The CDR3 nucleotides are TGTGCCAGCAGTTTATCGGGGGGAGCCAGCTACACCTTC. Translated, it gives CASSLSGGASYTF.

V gene TRBV5-1 combines with J gene TRBJ2-1, with D perhaps TRBD2 (6 bases). The V end was cut by 4 bases, the J end by 5 bases, with 16 bases between. The germline gives CDR1 SGHRS, CDR2 YFSETQ. CDR3 length equals 15 residues. In nucleotides, the CDR3 is TGCGCCAGCAGCGGCGGACTAACAGAAGACAATGAGCAGTTCTTC. Residues: CASSGGLTEDNEQFF.

The genes are TRBV7-3 and TRBJ1-6; 7 bases agree with TRBD1. The CDR3 is made up of 15 amino acids. The V segment lost 0 bases and the J segment 9 bases; nucleotides outside the gene matches: 5. CDR1 is SGHTA, CDR2 FQGTGA, per germline. Here the CDR3 DNA reads TGTGCCAGCAGCTTAACGACAGGGAAGGGTTCACCCCTCCACTTT. Its translation is CASSLTTGKGSPLHF.

The CDR3 spells CASNQNTGELFF. The CDR3 coding sequence is TGTGCCAGCAACCAGAACACCGGGGAGCTGTTTTTT. J is TRBJ2-2 and V is TRBV6-5; D gene unclear. Germline V gives CDR1 MNHEY, CDR2 SVGAGI. The V end was cut by 7 bases, the J end by 1 base, with 4 bases between. The CDR3 is 12 residues long.

The genes are TRBV7-2 and TRBJ1-4; D gene ambiguous. The CDR3 spans 16 residues. Trimming took off 5 bases at V and 3 bases at J, with 16 bases between the two ends. Germline V CDR1 and CDR2: SGHTA, FQGNSA. CDR3 sequence reads: CASSPFRSGANEKLFF. Here the CDR3 DNA reads TGTGCCAGCAGCCCATTCCGATCTGGGGCTAATGAAAAACTGTTTTTT.

This chain joins TRBV29-1 and TRBJ2-3; D is possibly TRBD2 (6 bases). V shed 4 bases and J shed 2 bases, with 10 bases lying between them. The CDR3 loop spans 13 amino acids. The germline V gene has CDR1 SQVTM and CDR2 ANQGSEA. CDR3 in amino acids: CSVAGTYTDTQYF. CDR3 coding DNA: TGCAGCGTTGCAGGGACTTACACAGATACGCAGTATTTT.